The TCR beta chain described here comes from a study of breast tumors, draining lymph nodes, adjacent tissues. The study, taken as a whole, reports: Findings are consistent with lymph node origin and intratumoral expansion of most tumor T cells. Tumor repertoires ranked between lymph nodes and nontumor tissue in diversity, with V and J gene preferences.

Germline assignment: CDR1 MNHEY and CDR2 SVGAGI. The CDR3 covers 14 residues. Trimming pared 6 bases from V and 2 bases from J, leaving 13 bases between. This clonotype was recorded a few times. No antigen is known for it. A clone one base away is much larger, so this may be a read error. Samples came from axillary lymph nodes draining the breast cancer. TCRdb re-analysed the multiplex PCR reads in MiXCR, keeping a single row per CDR3 protein. The table lists about 230,000 distinct CDR3 sequences, around 32% of them singletons, with over 1.1% in the top ten. The chain uses TRBV6-5 and TRBJ1-2; D gene ambiguous. This receptor was taken from a female donor with breast cancer. Some clones in this sample may be carry-over from other donors' samples. Sequenced: axillary lymph node tissue. Here the CDR3 DNA reads TGTGCCAGCAGAAGGGCACCCGAAAACTATGGCTACACCTTC. Translation: CASRRAPENYGYTF.